This T cell receptor beta chain was captured in a study of T cell repertoires in cytomegalovirus infection. General observations from the study: CMV-specific TCR beta clonotypes restricted by HLA-C were the ones dominating the ex vivo response.

V shed 6 bases and J 4 bases; nucleotides not matched to a gene: 10. The CDR3 runs to 15 residues. Germline CDR1 reads MDHEN; CDR2 reads SYDVKM. This clonotype was picked up a small number of times. Its cognate antigen is unknown. TCRdb ran MiXCR on the reads and lists one entry per CDR3 protein. Here the sample spans 360,000 or so distinct CDR3 sequences, roughly 34% being singletons. The sample was cultured PBMCs, taken from culture after CMV antigen stimulation. The TCR comes from a human donor in good health (CMV status not recorded). Some clones in this sample may be carry-over from other donors' samples. The chain is built from TRBV28 and TRBJ2-7, with 9 bases identical to TRBD1. In DNA form, the CDR3 reads TGTGCCAGCAGCATACCCGGGACAGGGACATACGAGCAGTACTTC. This codes for CASSIPGTGTYEQYF.